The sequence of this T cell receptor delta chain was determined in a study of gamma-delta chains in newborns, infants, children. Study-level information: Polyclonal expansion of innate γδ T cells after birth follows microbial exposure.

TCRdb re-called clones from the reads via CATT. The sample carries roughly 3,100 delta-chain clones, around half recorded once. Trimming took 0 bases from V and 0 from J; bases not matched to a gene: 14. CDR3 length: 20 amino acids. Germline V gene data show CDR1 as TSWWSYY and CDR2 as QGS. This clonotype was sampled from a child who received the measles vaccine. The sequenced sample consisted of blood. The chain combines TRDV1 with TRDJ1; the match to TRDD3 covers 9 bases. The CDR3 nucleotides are TGTGCTCTTGGGGAACTAGGTGAGGGTACTGGGGGAGTTTACACCGATAAACTCATCTTT. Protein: CALGELGEGTGGVYTDKLIF.